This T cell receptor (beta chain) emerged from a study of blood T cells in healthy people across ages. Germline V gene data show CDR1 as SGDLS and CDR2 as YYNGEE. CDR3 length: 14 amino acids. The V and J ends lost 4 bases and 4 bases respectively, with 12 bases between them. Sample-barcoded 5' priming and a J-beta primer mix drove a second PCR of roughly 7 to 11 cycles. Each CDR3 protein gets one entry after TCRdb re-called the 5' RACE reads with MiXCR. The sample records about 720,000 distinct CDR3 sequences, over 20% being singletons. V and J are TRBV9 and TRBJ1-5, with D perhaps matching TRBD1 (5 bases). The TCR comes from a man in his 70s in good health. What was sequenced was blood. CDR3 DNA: TGTGCCAGCAGCCCCGGGACTTTGAATCAGCCCCAGCATTTT. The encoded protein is CASSPGTLNQPQHF.